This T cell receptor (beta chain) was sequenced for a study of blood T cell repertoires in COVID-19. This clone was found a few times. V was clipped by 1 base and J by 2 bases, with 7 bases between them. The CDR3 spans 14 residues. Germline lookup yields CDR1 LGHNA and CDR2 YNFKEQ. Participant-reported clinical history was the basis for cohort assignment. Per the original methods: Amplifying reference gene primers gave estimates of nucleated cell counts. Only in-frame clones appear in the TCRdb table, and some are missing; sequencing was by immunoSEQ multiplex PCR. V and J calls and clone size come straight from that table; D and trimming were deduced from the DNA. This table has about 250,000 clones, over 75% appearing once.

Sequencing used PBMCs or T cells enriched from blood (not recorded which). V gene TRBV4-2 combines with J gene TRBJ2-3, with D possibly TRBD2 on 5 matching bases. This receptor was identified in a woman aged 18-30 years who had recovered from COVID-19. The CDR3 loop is CASSQGLITDTQYF. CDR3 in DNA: TGTGCCAGCAGCCAAGGACTAATCACAGATACGCAGTATTTT.